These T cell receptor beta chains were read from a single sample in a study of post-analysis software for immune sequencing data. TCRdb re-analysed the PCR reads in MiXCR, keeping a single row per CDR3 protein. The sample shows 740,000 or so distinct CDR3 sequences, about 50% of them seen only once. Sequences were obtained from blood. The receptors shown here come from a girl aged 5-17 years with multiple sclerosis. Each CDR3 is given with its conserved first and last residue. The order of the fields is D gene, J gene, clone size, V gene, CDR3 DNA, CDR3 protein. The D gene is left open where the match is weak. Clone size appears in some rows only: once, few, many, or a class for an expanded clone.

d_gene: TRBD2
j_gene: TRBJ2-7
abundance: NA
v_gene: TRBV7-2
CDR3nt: TGTGCCAGCAGCTTAGAGCGGGGGGGCCCCTACGAGCAGTACTTC
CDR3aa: CASSLERGGPYEQYF

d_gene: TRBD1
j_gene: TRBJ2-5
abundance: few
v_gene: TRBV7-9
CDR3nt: TGTGCCAGCAGCCTACCCGGGACAGCAACAGAGACCCAGTACTTC
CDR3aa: CASSLPGTATETQYF

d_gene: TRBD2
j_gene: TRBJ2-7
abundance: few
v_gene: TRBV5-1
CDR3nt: TGCGCCAGCAGTTCAGATAGCGGGAGGGCCCGCTACGAGCAGTACTTC
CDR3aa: CASSSDSGRARYEQYF

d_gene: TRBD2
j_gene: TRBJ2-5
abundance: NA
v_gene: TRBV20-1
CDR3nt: TGCAGTGCTAGAGATCTAGCGGGAGGTTCATGGGAGACCCAGTACTTC
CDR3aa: CSARDLAGGSWETQYF

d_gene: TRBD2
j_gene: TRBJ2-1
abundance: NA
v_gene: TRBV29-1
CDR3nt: TGCAGCGTTGGGCCGGGACTAGCGTCCTACAATGAGCAGTTCTTC
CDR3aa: CSVGPGLASYNEQFF

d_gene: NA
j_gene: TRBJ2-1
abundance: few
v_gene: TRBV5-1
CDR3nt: TGCGCCAGCAGCTTGGGGGGGTACTACAATGAGCAGTTCTTC
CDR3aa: CASSLGGYYNEQFF

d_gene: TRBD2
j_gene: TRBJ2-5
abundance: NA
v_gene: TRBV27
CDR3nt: TGTGCCAGCAGTTTAGTTGCGGGGGGAAAGACCCAGTACTTC
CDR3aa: CASSLVAGGKTQYF

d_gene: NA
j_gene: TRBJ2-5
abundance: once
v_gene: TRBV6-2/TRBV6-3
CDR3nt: TGTGCCAACAGTTACGACCAAGAGACCCAGTACTTC
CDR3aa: CANSYDQETQYF

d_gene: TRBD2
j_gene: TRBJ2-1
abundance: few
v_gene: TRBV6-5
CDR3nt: TGTGCCAGCAGTTACTCGTGGGTTACTAGCGGGGCAAAAAATGAGCAGTTCTTC
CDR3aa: CASSYSWVTSGAKNEQFF

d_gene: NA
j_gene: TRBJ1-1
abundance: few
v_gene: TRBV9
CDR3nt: TGTACCAGCAGCGGAGAGGGGTTCTCTGAAGCTTTCTTT
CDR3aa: CTSSGEGFSEAFF

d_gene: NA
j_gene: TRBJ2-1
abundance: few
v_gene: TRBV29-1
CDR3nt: TGCAGCGTTGTGGTGGTCCTCGGGAATGAGCAGTTCTTC
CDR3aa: CSVVVVLGNEQFF

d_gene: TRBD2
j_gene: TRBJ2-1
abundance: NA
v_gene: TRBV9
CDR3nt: TGTGCCAGCAGCGTAGGGGCTAGCGGAAACTACAATGAGCAGTTCTTC
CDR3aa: CASSVGASGNYNEQFF

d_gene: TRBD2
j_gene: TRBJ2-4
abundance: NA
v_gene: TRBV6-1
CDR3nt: TGTGCCTGCAGAACGCTAAGCGGGACTAGCGGGGGGGTGAACAAAAACATTCAGTACTTC
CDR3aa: CACRTLSGTSGGVNKNIQYF

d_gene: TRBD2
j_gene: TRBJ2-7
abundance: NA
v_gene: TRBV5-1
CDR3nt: TGCGCCAGCAGCGCTGAACCGGGGGGTAACTACGAGCAGTACTTC
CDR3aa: CASSAEPGGNYEQYF

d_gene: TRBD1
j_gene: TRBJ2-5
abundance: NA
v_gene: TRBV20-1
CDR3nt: TGCAGTGCTAGGCCAGGGGGCGCGGAGACCCAGTACTTC
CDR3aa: CSARPGGAETQYF

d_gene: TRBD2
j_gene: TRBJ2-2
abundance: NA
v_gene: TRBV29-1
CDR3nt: TGCAGCGTTGCGTTAGCGGGGGAGAACACCGGGGAGCTGTTTTTT
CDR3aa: CSVALAGENTGELFF

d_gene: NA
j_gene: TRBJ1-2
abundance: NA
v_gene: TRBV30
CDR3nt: TGTGCCTGGAGTGTAGGGACACCCGGTAATGGCTACACCTTC
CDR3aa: CAWSVGTPGNGYTF

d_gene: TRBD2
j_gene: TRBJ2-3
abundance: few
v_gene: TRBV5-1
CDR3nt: TGCGCCAGCAGCTTGGAACGCGGGAGGGTTACAGATACGCAGTATTTT
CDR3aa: CASSLERGRVTDTQYF

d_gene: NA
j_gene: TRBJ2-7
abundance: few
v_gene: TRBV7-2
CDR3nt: TGTGCCAGCAGCCAAAGGCTTGCCCTAGAGCAGTACTTC
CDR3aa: CASSQRLALEQYF

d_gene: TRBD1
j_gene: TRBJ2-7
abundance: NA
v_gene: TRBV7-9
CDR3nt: TGTGCCAGCAGCCGAACCCTAACCGGGACAGGGGTCAAATACGAGCAGTACTTC
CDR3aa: CASSRTLTGTGVKYEQYF

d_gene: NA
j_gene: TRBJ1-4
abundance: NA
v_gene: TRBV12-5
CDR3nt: TGTGCTAGTGGTTTGATCGGGACCTGGAATGAAAAACTGTTTTTT
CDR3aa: CASGLIGTWNEKLFF

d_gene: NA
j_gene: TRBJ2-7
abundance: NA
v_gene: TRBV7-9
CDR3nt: TGTGCCAGCAGCTTTGTCGGGAGTTCTTACTACGAGCAGTACTTC
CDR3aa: CASSFVGSSYYEQYF

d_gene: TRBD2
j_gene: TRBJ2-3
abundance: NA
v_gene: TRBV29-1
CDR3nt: TGCAGCGTTGAAGATCTAGCGGGAGGGCCATTAGATACGCAGTATTTT
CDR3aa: CSVEDLAGGPLDTQYF

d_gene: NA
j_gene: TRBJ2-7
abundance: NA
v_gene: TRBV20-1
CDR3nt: TGCAGTGCTCCAGCCGCCGGCCCCGGCTCCTACGAGCAGTACTTC
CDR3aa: CSAPAAGPGSYEQYF

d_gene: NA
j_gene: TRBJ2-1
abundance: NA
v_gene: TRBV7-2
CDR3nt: TGTGCCAGCAGCCCGGGCCCTCCCGGTGAGCAGTTCTTC
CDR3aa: CASSPGPPGEQFF

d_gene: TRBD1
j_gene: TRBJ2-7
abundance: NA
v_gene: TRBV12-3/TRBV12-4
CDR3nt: TGTGCCAGCAGCCCAACAGGGGGCGCCGGGCAGTACTTC
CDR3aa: CASSPTGGAGQYF

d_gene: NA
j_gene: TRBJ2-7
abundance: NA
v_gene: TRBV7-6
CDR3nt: TGTGCCAGCAGCTTACAGGGCAGGGTAGGGCACGAGCAGTACTTC
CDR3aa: CASSLQGRVGHEQYF

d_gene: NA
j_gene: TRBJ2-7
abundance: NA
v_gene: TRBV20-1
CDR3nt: TGCAGTGCACGCGACACAGTGTTTAGCTCCTACGAGCAGTACTTC
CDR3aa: CSARDTVFSSYEQYF

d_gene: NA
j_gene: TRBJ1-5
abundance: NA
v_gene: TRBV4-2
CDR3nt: TGTGCCAGCAGCCAAGAAGGAGGGAATAGCAATCAGCCCCAGCATTTT
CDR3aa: CASSQEGGNSNQPQHF

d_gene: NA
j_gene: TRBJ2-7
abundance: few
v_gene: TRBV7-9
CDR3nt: TGTGCCAGCACTCCCGGGGGGGACAGCTCCTACGAGCAGTACTTC
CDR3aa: CASTPGGDSSYEQYF

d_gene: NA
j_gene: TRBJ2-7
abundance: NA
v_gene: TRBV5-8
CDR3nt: TGTGCCAGCAGCTTCCGACCGGGACAACATGGCTACGAGCAGTACTTC
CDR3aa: CASSFRPGQHGYEQYF

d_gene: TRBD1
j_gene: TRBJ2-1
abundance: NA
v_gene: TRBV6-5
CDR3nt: TGTGCCAGCATTCTAACCGGGACAGGGGGCAGGCATGAGCAGTTCTTC
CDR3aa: CASILTGTGGRHEQFF

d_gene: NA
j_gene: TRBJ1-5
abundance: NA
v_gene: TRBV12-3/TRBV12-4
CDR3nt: TGTGCCAGCAGTTTAGGATCGGCGAGGGGACAGCCCCAGCATTTT
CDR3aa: CASSLGSARGQPQHF

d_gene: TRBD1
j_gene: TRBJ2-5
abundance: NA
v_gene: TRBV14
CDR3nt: TGTGCCAGCAGCCGGACAGGGTTTGAGCAGTACTTC
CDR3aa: CASSRTGFEQYF

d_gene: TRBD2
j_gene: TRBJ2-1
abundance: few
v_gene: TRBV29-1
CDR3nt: TGCAGCGTTGAAGGTCGACTAGCGGCAGGCAATGAGCAGTTCTTC
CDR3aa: CSVEGRLAAGNEQFF

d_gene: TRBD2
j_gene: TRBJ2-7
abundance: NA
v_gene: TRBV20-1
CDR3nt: TGCAGTGCTAGTAGGGGCGCGCTAGCGGGCAACGAGCAGTACTTC
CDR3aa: CSASRGALAGNEQYF

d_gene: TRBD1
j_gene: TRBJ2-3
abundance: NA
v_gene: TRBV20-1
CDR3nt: TGCAGTCTGGGACAGCGCACAGATACGCAGTATTTT
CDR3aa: CSLGQRTDTQYF

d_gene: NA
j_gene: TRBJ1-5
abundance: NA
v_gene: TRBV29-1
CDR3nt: TGCAGCGTTGAAGTTTCAGCCGCCCAGCATTTT
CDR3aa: CSVEVSAAQHF

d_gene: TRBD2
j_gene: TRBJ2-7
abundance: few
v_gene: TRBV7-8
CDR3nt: TGTGCCAGCAGCCCGAGCGCCGGGACTAGCTACGAGCAGTACTTC
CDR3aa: CASSPSAGTSYEQYF

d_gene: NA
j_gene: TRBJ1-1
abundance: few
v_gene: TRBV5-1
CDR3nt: TGCGCCAGCAGTCCAGGGCTTTTGGGGACTGAAGCTTTCTTT
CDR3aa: CASSPGLLGTEAFF

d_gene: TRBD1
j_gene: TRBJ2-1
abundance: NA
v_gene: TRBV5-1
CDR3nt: TGCGCCAGCACCGGGACAGGGACCGGAGGCTCCTACAATGAGCAGTTCTTC
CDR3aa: CASTGTGTGGSYNEQFF

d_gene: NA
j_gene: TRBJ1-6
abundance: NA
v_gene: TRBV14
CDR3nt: TGTGCCAGCAGCCAAGACGGGAGGGGTCGGGCCCTCCACTTT
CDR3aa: CASSQDGRGRALHF